This TCR beta chain was sequenced during a study of PD-L1 blockade in urothelial cancer. The overall study: Most patients, about 85% of the roughly 29, were males with bladder-origin cancer. As for prior chemotherapy regimens, patients had received 0 to 3. Notes on the study in general: Prediction of better survival came from below-median pretreatment blood TCR clonality.

TCRdb keeps only in-frame clones here, not all; method: immunoSEQ multiplex PCR. The sample consists of about 63,000 clones, roughly 80% of them appearing once. Time point denoted: pretreatment peripheral blood. Every patient provided from 1 to 8 samples, collected pretreatment and on-treatment. Details on this clone: The target antigen is unknown.

Trimming removed 4 bases at V and 4 bases at J, with 19 bases between. This CDR3 spans 16 amino acids. Germline-derived CDR1 and CDR2 are SGHTA and FQGTGA. This sequence originates from a man between 65 and 79 years old with urothelial cancer. The chain links TRBV7-3 to TRBJ1-2; tentative D call: TRBD1 (5 bases). The sample in question was PBMCs, obtained around atezolizumab (anti-PD-L1) treatment. CDR3 residues: CASSSREGGAVYGYTF. DNA for the CDR3: TGTGCCAGCAGCTCCCGGGAGGGAGGGGCGGTCTATGGCTACACCTTC. The full variable domain, with the rest looked up from reference TRBV7-3 and TRBJ1-2, is GAGVSQTPSNKVTEKGKYVELRCDPISGHTALYWYRQSLGQGPEFLIYFQGTGAADDSGLPNDRFFAVRPEGSVSTLKIQRTERGDSAVYLCASSSREGGAVYGYTFGSGTRLTVV.